Following are 30 T cell receptor beta chains from one sample sequenced in a study of T cell responses to AZD1222 COVID-19 vaccine. Produced via immunoSEQ multiplex PCR; TCRdb's table is partial and in-frame only. The data contain about 88,000 clones, roughly nine tenths of them singletons. This material consisted of peripheral blood, taken 28 days after the second AZD1222 dose. The source of these receptors is an adult who received the AZD1222 COVID-19 vaccine.

This clone was found once. The CDR3 coding sequence is TGTGCCAGCAGCTGGGGGGTAGGACACCTTTCAGCGACTGAAGCTTTCTTT. It translates to CASSWGVGHLSATEAFF. V usage is TRBV5-5 and J usage is TRBJ1-1; D might be TRBD1 (5 bases). Germline assignment: CDR1 SGHKS and CDR2 YYEKEE (reference sequence). V was shortened by 3 bases and J by 5 bases, with 23 bases between the two germline ends. The CDR3 length is 17 residues.

This clone occurred a few times. The chain is built from TRBV6-5 and TRBJ1-1; D gene unclear. The CDR3 is 15 residues long. Germline values: CDR1 MNHEY, CDR2 SVGAGI. V lost 5 bases and J lost 0, with 13 bases in between. The CDR3 sequence is CASSRRREMNTEAFF. The CDR3 DNA reads TGTGCCAGCAGTCGCCGACGGGAAATGAACACTGAAGCTTTCTTT.

The gene calls are TRBV2 and TRBJ2-2; possibly TRBD1 for D (5 bases). V shed 8 bases and J shed 6 bases, with 13 bases lying between them. Germline V gene sequence: CDR1 SNHLY, CDR2 FYNNEI. The CDR3 has 13 amino acids. CDR3 DNA sequence: TGTGCCAGCCGCAGGGATCCCCCCGGGGAGCTGTTTTTT. Encoded protein: CASRRDPPGELFF.

The V call is TRBV3-1 (or the pseudogene TRBV3-2), the J call TRBJ1-5; a weak D match, TRBD1 (6 bases). V was shortened by 4 bases and J by 2 bases, with 9 bases between the two germline ends. The CDR3 has 14 residues. Germline V lookup: CDR1 LGHDT, CDR2 YNNKEL (reference sequence). The CDR3 coding sequence is TGTGCCAGCAGCCGGGGACACCGCAATCAGCCCCAGCATTTT. This translates into CASSRGHRNQPQHF.

The V and J genes are TRBV9 and TRBJ2-3; D call uncertain. The CDR3 loop spans 11 amino acids. CDR1 is SGDLS, CDR2 YYNGEE, per germline. V lost 4 bases to trimming and J lost 2 bases, with 2 bases between them. CDR3 sequence: CASSYTDTQYF. The CDR3, as DNA: TGTGCCAGCAGCTACACAGATACGCAGTATTTT.

The chain is built from TRBV5-4 and TRBJ1-2; 12 bases align to TRBD1. J was trimmed by 10 bases and V by 4 bases; bases with no gene match: 8. The CDR3 covers 14 residues. Germline CDR1 and CDR2: SGHNT and YYREEE (reference sequence). The CDR3 DNA follows: TGTGCCAGCAGCCCGGAACCGGGACAGGGGGCCTACACCTTC. This sequence encodes CASSPEPGQGAYTF.

The chain links TRBV9 to TRBJ1-2; TRBD1 aligns across 7 bases. This CDR3 is built from 13 residues. The germline gives CDR1 SGDLS, CDR2 YYNGEE. The J segment lost 3 bases and the V segment lost 4 bases, leaving 3 bases of the junction unmatched. The CDR3 loop is CASSSGTDYGYTF. The CDR3 region has the DNA TGTGCCAGCAGCTCAGGGACAGACTATGGCTACACCTTC.

This clone has just a few counts. The chain is built from TRBV6-5 and TRBJ1-5; 7 bases agree with TRBD1. Germline values: CDR1 MNHEY, CDR2 SVGAGI. V lost 3 bases and J lost 6; bases outside the gene matches: 5. The length of the CDR3 is 14 residues. CDR3 amino acids: CASSYYRGSQPQHF. The CDR3 DNA reads TGTGCCAGCAGTTATTACAGGGGTTCTCAGCCCCAGCATTTT.

This chain links TRBV30 with TRBJ1-5; D unclear. The CDR3 sequence is 12 residues long. Germline V CDR1 and CDR2: GTSNPN, SVGIG (reference sequence). Trimming cost V 1 base and J 4 bases, with 5 bases left between them. In nucleotides, the CDR3 is TGTGCCTGGAGTGGTGGTAATCAGCCCCAGCATTTT. Its translation: CAWSGGNQPQHF.

As DNA, the CDR3 is TGTGCCAGCAGAATCGGCAGGGTCACTGAAGCTTTCTTT. Its protein is CASRIGRVTEAFF. The chain links TRBV6-5 to TRBJ1-1; TRBD1 might be the D (5 bases). This CDR3 is built from 13 residues. V lost 6 bases and J 4 bases, leaving 12 bases between the germline ends. Germline values: CDR1 MNHEY, CDR2 SVGAGI.

This clone was detected only once. This chain's CDR3 is CASSSGTSGGTHNEQFF. As DNA, the CDR3 is TGTGCCAGCAGTTCCGGGACTAGCGGGGGTACACACAATGAGCAGTTCTTC. The genes are TRBV5-4 and TRBJ2-1, with 14 bases identical to TRBD2. The CDR3 is made up of 17 amino acids. V shed 5 bases, J shed 5 bases, and the junction held 9 bases outside the gene matches. The germline V gene has CDR1 SGHNT and CDR2 YYREEE (reference sequence).

V usage is TRBV6-6 and J usage is TRBJ1-4; D not resolved. Trimming left V 6 bases short and J 0 bases short, with 14 bases between. The CDR3 is made up of 16 amino acids. CDR1 and CDR2 (germline): MNHNY, SVGAGI (reference sequence). The CDR3 nucleotides read TGTGCCAGCAGCGGAGGGCTCTATGCAACTAATGAAAAACTGTTTTTT. This sequence encodes CASSGGLYATNEKLFF.

DNA for the CDR3: TGTGCCAGCAGTGGCTCGGGGTACTATGGCTACACCTTC. Amino acids: CASSGSGYYGYTF. The rearrangement links TRBV12-3 or TRBV12-4 to TRBJ1-2; no firm D call. The V and J ends lost 5 bases and 3 bases respectively, with 10 bases between them. The CDR3 extends over 13 amino acids.

This clone was picked up one time. The gene calls are TRBV11-3 and TRBJ2-1; D is undetermined. The CDR3 length is 16 residues. Germline V gives CDR1 SGHNT, CDR2 YENEEA. Trimming stripped 3 bases from V and 4 bases from J, with 16 bases between. For the CDR3, the DNA is TGTGCCAGCAGCTTCAAGACCAGCAAGAGATACAATGAGCAGTTCTTC. As protein: CASSFKTSKRYNEQFF.

This chain connects TRBV6-5 to TRBJ1-5, with 7 bases lining up with TRBD1. The CDR3 length is 14 residues. Trimming at V came to 7 bases and at J to 1 base, leaving 4 bases not matched to a gene. Looked up from germline, CDR1 is MNHEY and CDR2 is SVGAGI. The CDR3 region is CASKPDRSNQPQHF. The CDR3 DNA reads as TGTGCCAGCAAACCGGACAGGAGCAATCAGCCCCAGCATTTT.

This sequence joins TRBV19 and TRBJ2-3; TRBD1 matches 11 bases. The CDR3 runs to 15 residues. From germline, CDR1 is LNHDA and CDR2 SQIVND (reference sequence). The ends lost 7 bases at V and 5 bases at J; junction bases unmatched: 8. In DNA, the CDR3 is TGTGCCAGTACTGAAGGACAGGGGGCAGTAGATACGCAGTATTTT. Protein: CASTEGQGAVDTQYF.

This sequence joins TRBV30 and TRBJ1-4; D is uncertain. The length of the CDR3 is 12 residues. The ends were cut back, 7 bases at V and 13 bases at J, with 19 bases in the middle. Per germline, CDR1 GTSNPN and CDR2 SVGIG (reference sequence). CDR3 region: CALTANAVTLFF. The CDR3 DNA reads TGTGCCTTGACGGCAAATGCGGTCACACTGTTTTTT. Based on the CDR3 plus reference TRBV30 and TRBJ1-4, the full variable domain is SQTIHQWPATLVQPVGSPLSLECTVEGTSNPNLYWYRQAAGRGLQLLFYSVGIGQISSEVPQNLSASRPQDRQFILSSKKLLLSDSGFYLCALTANAVTLFFGSGTQLSVL.

The V gene is TRBV30, the J gene TRBJ1-5; D is uncertain. With 1 base removed from V and 2 bases from J, the gap between germline ends came to 12 bases. This CDR3 has 15 residues. CDR1 and CDR2 from the germline V gene are GTSNPN and SVGIG (reference sequence). DNA for the CDR3: TGTGCCTGGAGTGGGGGAAGGGTAGGCAATCAGCCCCAGCATTTT. It codes for CAWSGGRVGNQPQHF. Looking up the rest from reference TRBV30 and TRBJ1-5 gives the full variable domain: SQTIHQWPATLVQPVGSPLSLECTVEGTSNPNLYWYRQAAGRGLQLLFYSVGIGQISSEVPQNLSASRPQDRQFILSSKKLLLSDSGFYLCAWSGGRVGNQPQHFGDGTRLSIL.

The gene calls are TRBV6-4 and TRBJ2-6; D perhaps matches TRBD1 (5 bases). The CDR3 covers 15 residues. CDR1 is MRHNA and CDR2 is SNTAGT in the germline V gene. V lost 0 bases and J 2 bases, leaving 5 bases between the germline ends. The CDR3 spells CASSDSGPGANVLTF. CDR3 in DNA: TGTGCCAGCAGTGACTCGGGGCCTGGGGCCAACGTCCTGACTTTC.

This clone was seen just once. This chain connects TRBV6-5 to TRBJ2-2, with D possibly being TRBD1 (5 bases). Germline CDR1 is MNHEY and CDR2 is SVGAGI. Between the trimmed V and J ends, which lost 8 bases and 5 bases, there was a span of 12 bases. The CDR3 runs to 13 residues. The CDR3 bases are TGTGCCAGCTGGGCGTCAGGGACCGGGGAGCTGTTTTTT. Translated, it gives CASWASGTGELFF.

The rearrangement joins TRBV2 to TRBJ1-5; D perhaps matches TRBD1 (5 bases). This CDR3 spans 15 amino acids. V lost 3 bases and J lost 3, with 12 bases in between. Germline values: CDR1 SNHLY, CDR2 FYNNEI. In DNA form, the CDR3 reads TGTGCCAGCAGTGAGAGGGGCCAACTCAATCAGCCCCAGCATTTT. Translation gives CASSERGQLNQPQHF. Filled out from reference TRBV2 and TRBJ1-5, the complete variable domain reads EPEVTQTPSHQVTQMGQEVILRCVPISNHLYFYWYRQILGQKVEFLVSFYNNEISEKSEIFDDQFSVERPDGSNFTLKIRSTKLEDSAMYFCASSERGQLNQPQHFGDGTRLSIL.

The genes are TRBV5-5 and TRBJ2-6, with D possibly being TRBD2 (5 bases). V was clipped by 1 base and J by 0 bases, with 11 bases between them. CDR1 and CDR2 from the germline V gene are SGHKS and YYEKEE (reference sequence). The CDR3 length is 17 residues. DNA for the CDR3: TGTGCCAGCAGCTTGACAAACGGGGTCTCTGGGGCCAACGTCCTGACTTTC. It yields the protein CASSLTNGVSGANVLTF.

The V and J genes are TRBV5-8 and TRBJ1-3; 8 positions agree with TRBD1. With V trimmed by 6 bases and J by 8 bases, 10 bases remained unmatched. Germline CDR1 SGHTS, CDR2 YDEGEE. The length of the CDR3 is 14 residues. CDR3 DNA: TGTGCCAGCAACCCACCGACAGGGGAAGACACCATATATTTT. This gives the protein CASNPPTGEDTIYF.

The chain uses TRBV5-1 and TRBJ1-4, with D hard to call. Germline CDR1 reads SGHRS; CDR2 reads YFSETQ. The CDR3 is made up of 16 amino acids. The V end was cut by 0 bases, the J end by 7 bases, with 16 bases between. In DNA form, the CDR3 reads TGCGCCAGCAGCTTGGGTGCCCGCTCGGTGGGTGAAAAACTGTTTTTT. Its protein product is CASSLGARSVGEKLFF.

The V and J genes are TRBV13 and TRBJ1-6; 9 bases line up with TRBD1. The germline V gene has CDR1 PRHDT and CDR2 FYEKMQ (reference sequence). The CDR3 length is 16 residues. J lost 7 bases, V lost 4 bases, and 8 bases had no gene match. CDR3 loop: CASSWSGTGLNSPLHF. The CDR3 nucleotides read TGTGCCAGCAGCTGGTCCGGGACAGGGCTCAATTCACCCCTCCACTTT.

The rearrangement uses TRBV6-5 and TRBJ1-2; 7 nucleotides line up with TRBD1. Trimming removed 6 bases from V and 0 bases from J; junction bases left unmatched: 7. CDR1 is MNHEY and CDR2 is SVGAGI in the germline V gene. There are 15 residues in the CDR3. CDR3 nucleotide sequence: TGTGCCAGCAGCGCGGGACAGATTCCTAACTATGGCTACACCTTC. Protein product: CASSAGQIPNYGYTF.

The chain recombines TRBV10-3 with TRBJ1-3; TRBD1 matches 8 bases. Germline CDR1 and CDR2: ENHRY and SYGVKD. This CDR3 has 13 residues. V shed 6 bases and J 2 bases; nucleotides not matched to a gene: 0. The CDR3 is CAIRDRAGNTIYF. CDR3 DNA sequence: TGTGCCATCAGGGACAGGGCTGGAAACACCATATATTTT.

The chain recombines TRBV9 with TRBJ2-7; 7 bases map to TRBD1. Germline V gene sequence: CDR1 SGDLS, CDR2 YYNGEE. With V trimmed by 3 bases and J by 2 bases, 5 bases remained unmatched. This CDR3 has 14 residues. The DNA for the CDR3 is TGTGCCAGCAGCGCACAGGGGACCCCCTACGAGCAGTACTTC. Amino acids: CASSAQGTPYEQYF.

The chain recombines TRBV29-1 with TRBJ2-1; 7 bases align to TRBD1. The germline CDR1 and CDR2 sequences are SQVTM and ANQGSEA. CDR3 length equals 14 residues. Trimming took 4 bases from V and 4 from J; bases not matched to a gene: 7. This CDR3 reads CSVVGQERYNEQFF. The DNA for the CDR3 is TGCAGCGTTGTTGGACAGGAGCGATACAATGAGCAGTTCTTC.

The V call is TRBV10-3, the J call TRBJ1-2; D possibly corresponds to TRBD1 (6 bases). Trimming removed 6 bases at V and 8 bases at J, with 16 bases between. The CDR3 contains 13 residues. Germline lookup yields CDR1 ENHRY and CDR2 SYGVKD. CDR3 in DNA: TGTGCCATCAGCTCAGGGGCCTGGGGGGGCTACACCTTC. Translated: CAISSGAWGGYTF.